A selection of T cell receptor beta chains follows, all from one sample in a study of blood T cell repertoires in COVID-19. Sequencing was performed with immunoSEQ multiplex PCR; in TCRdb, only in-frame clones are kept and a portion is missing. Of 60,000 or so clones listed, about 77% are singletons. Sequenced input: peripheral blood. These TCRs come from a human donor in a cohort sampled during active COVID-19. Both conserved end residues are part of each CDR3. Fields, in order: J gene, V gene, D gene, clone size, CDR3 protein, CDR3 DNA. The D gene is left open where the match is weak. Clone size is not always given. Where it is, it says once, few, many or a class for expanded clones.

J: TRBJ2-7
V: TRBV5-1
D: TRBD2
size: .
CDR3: CASSPNTAGVIYEQYF
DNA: TGCGCCAGCAGCCCGAACACAGCGGGAGTGATCTACGAGCAGTACTTC

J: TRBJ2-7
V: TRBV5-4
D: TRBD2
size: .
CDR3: CASSPGLAGLYEQYF
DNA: TGTGCCAGCAGCCCGGGACTAGCGGGGCTCTACGAGCAGTACTTC

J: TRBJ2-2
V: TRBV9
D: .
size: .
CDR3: CASSVGQITGELFF
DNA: TGTGCCAGCAGCGTAGGGCAGATCACCGGGGAGCTGTTTTTT

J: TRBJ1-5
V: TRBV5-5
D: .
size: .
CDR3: CASSLEGFNDLGQPQHF
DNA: TGTGCCAGCAGCTTGGAGGGGTTTAATGACCTCGGTCAGCCCCAGCATTTT

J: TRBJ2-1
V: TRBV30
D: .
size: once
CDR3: CAWRGRDFYNEQFF
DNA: TGTGCCTGGAGAGGCAGGGATTTTTACAATGAGCAGTTCTTC

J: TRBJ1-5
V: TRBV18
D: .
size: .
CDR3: CASSPEGRGSNQPQHF
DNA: TGTGCCAGCTCACCGGAGGGGCGTGGGAGCAATCAGCCCCAGCATTTT

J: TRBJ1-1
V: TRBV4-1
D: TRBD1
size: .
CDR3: CASSQGAGGTEAFF
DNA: TGCGCCAGCAGCCAAGGTGCAGGGGGCACTGAAGCTTTCTTT

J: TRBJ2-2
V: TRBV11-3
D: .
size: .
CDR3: CASSLGGDAAELFF
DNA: TGTGCCAGCAGCTTAGGGGGGGACGCCGCGGAGCTGTTTTTT

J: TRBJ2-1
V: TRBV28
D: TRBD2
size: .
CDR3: CASRPFGLAGGSYNEQFF
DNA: TGTGCCAGCAGACCTTTTGGACTAGCGGGGGGCTCCTACAATGAGCAGTTCTTC

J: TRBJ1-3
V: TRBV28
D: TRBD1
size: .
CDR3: CASRAQGPGNTIYF
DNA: TGTGCCAGCAGGGCACAGGGGCCCGGAAACACCATATATTTT

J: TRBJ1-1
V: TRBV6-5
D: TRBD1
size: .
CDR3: CASSYSDRGGTEAFF
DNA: TGTGCCAGCAGTTACTCTGACAGGGGGGGCACTGAAGCTTTCTTT

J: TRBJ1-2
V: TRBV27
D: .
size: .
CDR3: CASSARRHSNYGYTF
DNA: TGTGCCAGCAGTGCCCGGAGGCACTCTAACTATGGCTACACCTTC

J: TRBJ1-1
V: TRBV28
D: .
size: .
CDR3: CASRPGGTNTEAFF
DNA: TGTGCCAGCAGACCAGGAGGAACGAACACTGAAGCTTTCTTT

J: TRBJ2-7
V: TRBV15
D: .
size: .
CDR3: CATSRLTTSEGELYEQYF
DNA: TGTGCCACCAGCAGACTTACCACCAGTGAGGGAGAGCTCTACGAGCAGTACTTC

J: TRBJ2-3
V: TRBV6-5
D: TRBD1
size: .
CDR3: CASSGQGPDTQYF
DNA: TGTGCCAGCAGCGGACAGGGGCCAGATACGCAGTATTTT

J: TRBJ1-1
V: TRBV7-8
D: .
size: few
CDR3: CASSLLGGDTEAFF
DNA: TGTGCCAGCAGCTTATTAGGGGGAGACACTGAAGCTTTCTTT

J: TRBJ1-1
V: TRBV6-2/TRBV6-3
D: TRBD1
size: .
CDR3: CASSQQGGRIPSEAFF
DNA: TGTGCCAGCAGTCAACAGGGGGGGAGAATTCCCAGTGAAGCTTTCTTT

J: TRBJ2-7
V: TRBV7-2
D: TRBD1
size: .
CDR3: CASSTRDRGPYEQYF
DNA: TGTGCCAGCAGCACCCGGGACAGGGGGCCCTACGAGCAGTACTTC

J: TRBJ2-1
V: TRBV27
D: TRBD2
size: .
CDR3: CASSFVAGGMFF
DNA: TGTGCCAGCAGTTTTGTGGCGGGGGGCATGTTCTTC

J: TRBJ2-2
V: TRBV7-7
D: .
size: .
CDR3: CASSLYSGLDTGELFF
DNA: TGTGCTAGCAGCTTATATTCGGGGTTAGACACCGGGGAGCTGTTTTTT

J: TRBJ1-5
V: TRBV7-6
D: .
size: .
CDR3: CASSQDYNQPQHF
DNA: TGTGCCAGCAGCCAGGACTATAATCAGCCCCAGCATTTT

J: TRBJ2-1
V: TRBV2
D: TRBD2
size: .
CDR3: CASSGRSGGANEQFF
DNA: TGTGCCAGCAGTGGGCGTAGCGGGGGGGCCAATGAGCAGTTCTTC

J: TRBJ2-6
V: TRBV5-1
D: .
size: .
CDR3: CASSTLSGANVLTF
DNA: TGCGCCAGCAGCACACTATCTGGGGCCAACGTCCTGACTTTC

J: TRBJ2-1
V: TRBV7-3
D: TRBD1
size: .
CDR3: CASSWGQGNYNEQFF
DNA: TGTGCCAGCAGCTGGGGACAGGGGAACTACAATGAGCAGTTCTTC

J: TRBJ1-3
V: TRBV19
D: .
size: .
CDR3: CASNWGSQAGNTIYF
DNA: TGTGCCAGTAACTGGGGCAGCCAAGCTGGAAACACCATATATTTT

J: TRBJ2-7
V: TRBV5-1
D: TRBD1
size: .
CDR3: CASSFGTGYGDEQYF
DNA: TGCGCCAGCAGCTTTGGGACAGGGTACGGGGACGAGCAGTACTTC

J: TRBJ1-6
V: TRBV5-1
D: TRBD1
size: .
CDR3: CASSEGGNSPLHF
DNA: TGCGCCAGCAGCGAAGGGGGCAATTCACCCCTCCACTTT

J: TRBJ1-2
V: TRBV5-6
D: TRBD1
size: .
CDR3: CASSWGQGAYGYTF
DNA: TGTGCCAGCAGCTGGGGACAGGGGGCCTATGGCTACACCTTC

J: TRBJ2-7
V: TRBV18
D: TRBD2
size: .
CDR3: CASSPLAGESEQYF
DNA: TGTGCCAGCTCTCCCCTAGCGGGAGAGAGCGAGCAGTACTTC

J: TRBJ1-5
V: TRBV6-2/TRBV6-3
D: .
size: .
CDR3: CASSTQGYGNQPQHF
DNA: TGTGCCAGCAGTACCCAGGGCTATGGCAATCAGCCCCAGCATTTT

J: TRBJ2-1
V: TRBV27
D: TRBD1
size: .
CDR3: CASSPRQGSGSNEQFF
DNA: TGTGCCAGCAGTCCGCGACAGGGATCGGGGAGTAATGAGCAGTTCTTC

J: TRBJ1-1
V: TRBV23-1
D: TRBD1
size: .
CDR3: CASSQPKDRGVEAFF
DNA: TGCGCCAGCAGTCAACCCAAGGACAGGGGTGTTGAAGCTTTCTTT